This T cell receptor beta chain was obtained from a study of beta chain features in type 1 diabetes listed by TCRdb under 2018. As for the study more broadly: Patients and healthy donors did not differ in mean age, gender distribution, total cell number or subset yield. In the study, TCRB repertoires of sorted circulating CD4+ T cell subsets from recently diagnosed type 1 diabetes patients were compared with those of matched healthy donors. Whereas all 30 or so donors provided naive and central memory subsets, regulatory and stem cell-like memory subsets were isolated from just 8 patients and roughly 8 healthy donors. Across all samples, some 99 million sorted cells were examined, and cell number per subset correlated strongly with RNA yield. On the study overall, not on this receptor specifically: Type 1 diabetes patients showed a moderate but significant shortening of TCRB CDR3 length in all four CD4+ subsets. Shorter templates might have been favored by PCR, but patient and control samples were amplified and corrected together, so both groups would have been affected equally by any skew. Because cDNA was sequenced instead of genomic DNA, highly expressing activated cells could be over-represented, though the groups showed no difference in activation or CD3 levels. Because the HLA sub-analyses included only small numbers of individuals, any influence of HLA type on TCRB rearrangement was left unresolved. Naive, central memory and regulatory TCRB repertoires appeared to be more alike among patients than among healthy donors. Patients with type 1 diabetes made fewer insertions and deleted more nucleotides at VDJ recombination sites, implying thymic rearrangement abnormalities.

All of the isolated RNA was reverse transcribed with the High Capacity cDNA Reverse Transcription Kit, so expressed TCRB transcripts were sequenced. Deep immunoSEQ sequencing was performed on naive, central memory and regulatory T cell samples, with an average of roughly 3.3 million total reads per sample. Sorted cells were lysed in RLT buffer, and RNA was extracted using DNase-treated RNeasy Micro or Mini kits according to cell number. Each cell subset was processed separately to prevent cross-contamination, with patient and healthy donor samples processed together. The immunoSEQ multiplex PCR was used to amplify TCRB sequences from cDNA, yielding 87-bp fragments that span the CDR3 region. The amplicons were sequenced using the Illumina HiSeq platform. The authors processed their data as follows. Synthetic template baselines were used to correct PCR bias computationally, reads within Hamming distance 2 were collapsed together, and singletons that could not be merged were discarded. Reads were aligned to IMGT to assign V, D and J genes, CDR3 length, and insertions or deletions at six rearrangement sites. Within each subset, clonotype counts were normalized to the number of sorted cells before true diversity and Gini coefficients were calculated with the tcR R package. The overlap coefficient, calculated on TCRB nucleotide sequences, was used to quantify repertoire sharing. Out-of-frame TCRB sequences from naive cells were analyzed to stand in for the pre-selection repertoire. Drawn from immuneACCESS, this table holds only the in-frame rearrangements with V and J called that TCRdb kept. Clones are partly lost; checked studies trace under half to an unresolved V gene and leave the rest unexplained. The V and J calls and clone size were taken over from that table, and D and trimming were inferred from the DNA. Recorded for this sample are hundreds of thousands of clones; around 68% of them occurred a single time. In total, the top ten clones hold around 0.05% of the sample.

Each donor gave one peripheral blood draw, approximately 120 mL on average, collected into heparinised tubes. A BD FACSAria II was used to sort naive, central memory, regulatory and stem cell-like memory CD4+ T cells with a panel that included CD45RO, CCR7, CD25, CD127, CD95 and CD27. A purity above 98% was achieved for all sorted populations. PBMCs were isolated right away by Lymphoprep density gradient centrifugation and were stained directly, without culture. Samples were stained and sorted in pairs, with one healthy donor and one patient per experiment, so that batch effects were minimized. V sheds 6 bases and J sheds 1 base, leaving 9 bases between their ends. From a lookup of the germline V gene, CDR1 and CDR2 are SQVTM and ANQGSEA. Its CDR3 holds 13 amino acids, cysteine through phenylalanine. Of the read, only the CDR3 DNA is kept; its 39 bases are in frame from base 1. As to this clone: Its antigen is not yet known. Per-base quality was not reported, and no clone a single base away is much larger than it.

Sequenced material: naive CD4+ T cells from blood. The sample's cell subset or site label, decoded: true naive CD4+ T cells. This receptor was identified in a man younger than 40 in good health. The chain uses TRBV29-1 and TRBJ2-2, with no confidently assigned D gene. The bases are TGCAGCGTCGACAATCAGAACACCGGGGAGCTGTTTTTT. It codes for CSVDNQNTGELFF.